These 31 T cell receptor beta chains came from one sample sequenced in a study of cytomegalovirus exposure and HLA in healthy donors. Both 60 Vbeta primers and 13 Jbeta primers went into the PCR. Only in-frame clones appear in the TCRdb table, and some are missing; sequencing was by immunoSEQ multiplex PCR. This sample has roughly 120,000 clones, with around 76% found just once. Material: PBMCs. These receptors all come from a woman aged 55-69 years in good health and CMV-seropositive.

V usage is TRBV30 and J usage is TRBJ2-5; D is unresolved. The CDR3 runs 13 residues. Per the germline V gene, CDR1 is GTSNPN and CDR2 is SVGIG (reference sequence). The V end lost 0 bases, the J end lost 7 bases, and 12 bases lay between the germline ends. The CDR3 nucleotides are TGTGCCTGGAGTGTAAACTCTCCAGGGACCCAGTACTTC. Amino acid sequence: CAWSVNSPGTQYF.

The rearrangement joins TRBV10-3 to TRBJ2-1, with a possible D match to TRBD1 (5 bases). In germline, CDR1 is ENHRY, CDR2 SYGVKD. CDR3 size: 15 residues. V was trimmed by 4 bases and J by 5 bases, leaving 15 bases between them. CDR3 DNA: TGTGCCATCAGTGTCCGACAGTTTCCGGACAATGAGCAGTTCTTC. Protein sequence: CAISVRQFPDNEQFF.

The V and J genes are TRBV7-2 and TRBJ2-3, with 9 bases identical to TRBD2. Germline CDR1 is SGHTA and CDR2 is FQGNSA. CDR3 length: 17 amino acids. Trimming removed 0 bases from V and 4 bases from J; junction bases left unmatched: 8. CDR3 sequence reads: CASSLAPASGEADTQYF. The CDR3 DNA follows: TGTGCCAGCAGCTTAGCCCCAGCTAGCGGGGAGGCAGATACGCAGTATTTT. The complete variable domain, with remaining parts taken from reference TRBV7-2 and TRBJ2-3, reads GAGVSQSPSNKVTEKGKDVELRCDPISGHTALYWYRQSLGQGLEFLIYFQGNSAPDKSGLPSDRFSAERTGGSVSTLTIQRTQQEDSAVYLCASSLAPASGEADTQYFGPGTRLTVL.

CDR3 amino acids: CASSYGGQHGYTF. As DNA, the CDR3 is TGTGCCAGCAGTTACGGGGGACAGCATGGCTACACCTTC. The chain employs TRBV6-5 and TRBJ1-2; 7 bases map to TRBD1. Germline V gene sequence: CDR1 MNHEY, CDR2 SVGAGI. Trimming took 2 bases from V and 6 from J; bases not matched to a gene: 3. The CDR3 covers 13 residues.

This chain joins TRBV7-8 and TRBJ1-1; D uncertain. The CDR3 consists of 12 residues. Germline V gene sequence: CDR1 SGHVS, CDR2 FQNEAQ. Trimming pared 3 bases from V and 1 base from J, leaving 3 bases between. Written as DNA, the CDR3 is TGTGCCAGCAGCTTCCAGAACACTGAAGCTTTCTTT. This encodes CASSFQNTEAFF.

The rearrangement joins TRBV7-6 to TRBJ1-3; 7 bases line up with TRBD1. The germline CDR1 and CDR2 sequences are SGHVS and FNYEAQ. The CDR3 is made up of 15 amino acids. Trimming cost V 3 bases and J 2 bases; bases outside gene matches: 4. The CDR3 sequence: CASSLQGVAGNTIYF. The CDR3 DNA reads TGTGCCAGCAGCTTGCAGGGGGTGGCTGGAAACACCATATATTTT.

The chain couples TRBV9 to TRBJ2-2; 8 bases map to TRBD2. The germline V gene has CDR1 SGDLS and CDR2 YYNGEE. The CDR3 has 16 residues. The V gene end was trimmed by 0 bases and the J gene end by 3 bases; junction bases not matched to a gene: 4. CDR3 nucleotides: TGTGCCAGCAGCGTAGGGACTAGCCAATACACCGGGGAGCTGTTTTTT. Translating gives CASSVGTSQYTGELFF.

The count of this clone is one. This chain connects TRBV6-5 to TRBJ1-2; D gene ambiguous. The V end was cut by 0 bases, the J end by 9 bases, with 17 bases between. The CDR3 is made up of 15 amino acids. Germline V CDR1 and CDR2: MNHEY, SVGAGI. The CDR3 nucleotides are TGTGCCAGCAGTTACTCGGCAGGCCTCGGTGGTCGCTACACCTTC. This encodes CASSYSAGLGGRYTF.

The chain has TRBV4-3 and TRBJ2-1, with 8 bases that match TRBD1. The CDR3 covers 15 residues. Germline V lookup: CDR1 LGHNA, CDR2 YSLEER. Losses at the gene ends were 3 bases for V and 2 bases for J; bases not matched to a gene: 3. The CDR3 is CASSQDRDPYNEQFF. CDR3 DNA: TGCGCCAGCAGCCAGGACAGGGATCCCTACAATGAGCAGTTCTTC.

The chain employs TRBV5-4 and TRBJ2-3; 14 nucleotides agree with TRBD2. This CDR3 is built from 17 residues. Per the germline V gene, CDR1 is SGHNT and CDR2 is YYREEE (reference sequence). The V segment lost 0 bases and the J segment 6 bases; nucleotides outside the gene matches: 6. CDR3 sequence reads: CASSLGGTSGSRDTQYF. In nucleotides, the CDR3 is TGTGCCAGCAGCTTGGGTGGGACTAGCGGGAGTCGGGATACGCAGTATTTT.

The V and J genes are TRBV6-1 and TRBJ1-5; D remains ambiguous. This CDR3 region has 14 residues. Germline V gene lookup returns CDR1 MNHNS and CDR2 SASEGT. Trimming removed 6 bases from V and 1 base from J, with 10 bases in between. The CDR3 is CASRAINSNQPQHF. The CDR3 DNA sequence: TGTGCCAGCAGAGCAATTAACAGCAATCAGCCCCAGCATTTT.

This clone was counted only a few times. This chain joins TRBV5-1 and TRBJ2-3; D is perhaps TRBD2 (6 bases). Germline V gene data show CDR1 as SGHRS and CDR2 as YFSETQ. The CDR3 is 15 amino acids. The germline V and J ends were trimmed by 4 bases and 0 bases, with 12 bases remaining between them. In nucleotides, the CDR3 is TGCGCCAGCAGCCCAGGGACTCCAAGCACAGATACGCAGTATTTT. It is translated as CASSPGTPSTDTQYF.

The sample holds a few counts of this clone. CDR3 DNA: TGTGCCAGCAGCTTACGGGGGGACACAGATACGCAGTATTTT. Residues: CASSLRGDTDTQYF. The genes are TRBV7-2 and TRBJ2-3; 7 positions agree with TRBD2. Germline values: CDR1 SGHTA, CDR2 FQGNSA. Trimming cost V 2 bases and J 2 bases; bases outside gene matches: 1. The CDR3 has 14 residues.

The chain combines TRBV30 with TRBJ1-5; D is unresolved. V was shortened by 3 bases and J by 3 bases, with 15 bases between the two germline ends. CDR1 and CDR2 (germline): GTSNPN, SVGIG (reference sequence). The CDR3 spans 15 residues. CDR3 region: CAWRGRGQPNQPQHF. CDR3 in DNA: TGTGCCTGGAGGGGTAGAGGGCAGCCCAATCAGCCCCAGCATTTT. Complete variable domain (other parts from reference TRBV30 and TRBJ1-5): SQTIHQWPATLVQPVGSPLSLECTVEGTSNPNLYWYRQAAGRGLQLLFYSVGIGQISSEVPQNLSASRPQDRQFILSSKKLLLSDSGFYLCAWRGRGQPNQPQHFGDGTRLSIL.

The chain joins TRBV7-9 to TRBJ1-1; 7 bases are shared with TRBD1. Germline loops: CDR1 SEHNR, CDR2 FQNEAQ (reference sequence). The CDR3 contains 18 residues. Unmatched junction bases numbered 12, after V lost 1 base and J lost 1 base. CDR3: CASSLGSLTGLGNTEAFF. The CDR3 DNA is TGTGCCAGCAGCTTAGGCTCCTTGACAGGGCTGGGGAACACTGAAGCTTTCTTT.

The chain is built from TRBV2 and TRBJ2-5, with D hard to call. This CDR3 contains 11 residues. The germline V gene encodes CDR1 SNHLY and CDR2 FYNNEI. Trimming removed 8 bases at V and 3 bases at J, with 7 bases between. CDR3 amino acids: CASSEEETQYF. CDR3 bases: TGTGCCAGCTCCGAGGAAGAGACCCAGTACTTC.

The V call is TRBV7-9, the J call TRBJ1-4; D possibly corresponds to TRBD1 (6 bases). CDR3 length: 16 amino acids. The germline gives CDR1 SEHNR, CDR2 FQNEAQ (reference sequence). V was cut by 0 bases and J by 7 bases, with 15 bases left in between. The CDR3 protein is CASSLALQGGPEKLFF. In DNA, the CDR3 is TGTGCCAGCAGCTTAGCCCTACAGGGTGGGCCTGAAAAACTGTTTTTT.

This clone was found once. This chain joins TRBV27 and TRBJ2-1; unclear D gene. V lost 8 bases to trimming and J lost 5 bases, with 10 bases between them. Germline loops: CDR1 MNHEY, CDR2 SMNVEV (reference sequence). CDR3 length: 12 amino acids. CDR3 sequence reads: CASGWPDNEQFF. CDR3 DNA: TGTGCCAGCGGCTGGCCCGACAATGAGCAGTTCTTC.

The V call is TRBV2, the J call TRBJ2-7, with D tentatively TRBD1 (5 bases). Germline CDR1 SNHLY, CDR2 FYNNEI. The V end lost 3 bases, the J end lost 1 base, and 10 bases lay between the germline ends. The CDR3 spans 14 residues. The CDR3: CASSESGLSYEQYF. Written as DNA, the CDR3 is TGTGCCAGCAGTGAGTCAGGGTTATCCTACGAGCAGTACTTC.

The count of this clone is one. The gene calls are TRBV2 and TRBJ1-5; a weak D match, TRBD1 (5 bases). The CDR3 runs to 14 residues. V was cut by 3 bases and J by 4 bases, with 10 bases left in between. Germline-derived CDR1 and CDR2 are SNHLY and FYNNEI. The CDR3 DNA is TGTGCCAGCAGTGACAGGGAAGGAAATCAGCCCCAGCATTTT. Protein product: CASSDREGNQPQHF.

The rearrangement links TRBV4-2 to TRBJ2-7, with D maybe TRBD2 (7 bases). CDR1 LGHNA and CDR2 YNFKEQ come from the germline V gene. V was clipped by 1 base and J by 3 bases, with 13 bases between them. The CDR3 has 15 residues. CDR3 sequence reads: CASSQGGGGSYEQYF. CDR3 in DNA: TGTGCCAGCAGCCAAGGCGGGGGCGGGAGCTACGAGCAGTACTTC.

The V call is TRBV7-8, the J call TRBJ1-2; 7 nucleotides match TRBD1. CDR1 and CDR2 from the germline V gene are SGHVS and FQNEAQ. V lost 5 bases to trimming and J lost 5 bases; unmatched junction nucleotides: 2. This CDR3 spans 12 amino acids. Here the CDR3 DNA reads TGTGCCAGCAGCCCGACAGGGTATGGCTACACCTTC. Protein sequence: CASSPTGYGYTF. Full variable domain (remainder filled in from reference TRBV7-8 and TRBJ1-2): GAGVSQSPRYKVAKRGQDVALRCDPISGHVSLFWYQQALGQGPEFLTYFQNEAQLDKSGLPSDRFFAERPEGSVSTLKIQRTQQEDSAVYLCASSPTGYGYTFGSGTRLTVV.

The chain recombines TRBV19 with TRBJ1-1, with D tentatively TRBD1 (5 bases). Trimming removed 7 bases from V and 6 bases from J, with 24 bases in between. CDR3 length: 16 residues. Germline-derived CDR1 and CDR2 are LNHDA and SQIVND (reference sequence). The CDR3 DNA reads TGTGCCAGTAATGACCCTAGGGGTCCGGCGGTAGCTGAAGCTTTCTTT. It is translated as CASNDPRGPAVAEAFF.

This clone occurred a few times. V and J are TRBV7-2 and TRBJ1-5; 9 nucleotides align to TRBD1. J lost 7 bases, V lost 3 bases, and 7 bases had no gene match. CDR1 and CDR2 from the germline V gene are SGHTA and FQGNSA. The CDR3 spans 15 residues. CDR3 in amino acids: CASSLGGQGRQPQHF. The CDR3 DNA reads TGTGCCAGCAGCTTGGGGGGACAGGGAAGACAGCCCCAGCATTTT.

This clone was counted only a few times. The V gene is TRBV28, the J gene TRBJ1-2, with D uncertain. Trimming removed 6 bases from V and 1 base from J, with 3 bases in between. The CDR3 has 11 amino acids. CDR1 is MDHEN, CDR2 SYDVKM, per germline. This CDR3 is CASSGNYGYTF. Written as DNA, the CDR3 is TGTGCCAGCAGCGGTAACTATGGCTACACCTTC.

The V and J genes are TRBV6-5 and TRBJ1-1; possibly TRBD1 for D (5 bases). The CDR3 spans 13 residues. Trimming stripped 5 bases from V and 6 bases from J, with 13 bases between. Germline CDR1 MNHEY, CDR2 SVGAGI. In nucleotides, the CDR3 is TGTGCCAGCAGTCCTCAGCAGGGCCCTGAAGCTTTCTTT. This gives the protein CASSPQQGPEAFF.

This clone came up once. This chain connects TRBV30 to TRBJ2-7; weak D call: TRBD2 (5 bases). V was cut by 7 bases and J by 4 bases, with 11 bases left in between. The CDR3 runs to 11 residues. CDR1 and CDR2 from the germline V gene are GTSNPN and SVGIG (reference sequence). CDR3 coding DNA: TGTGCCTACGGACTGCCTTACGAGCAGTACTTC. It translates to CAYGLPYEQYF.

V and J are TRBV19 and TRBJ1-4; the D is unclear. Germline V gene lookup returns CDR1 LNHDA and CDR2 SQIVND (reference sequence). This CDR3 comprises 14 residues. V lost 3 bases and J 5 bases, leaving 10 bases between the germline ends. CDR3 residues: CASSIGGRNEKLFF. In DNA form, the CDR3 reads TGTGCCAGTAGTATTGGTGGCCGCAATGAAAAACTGTTTTTT.

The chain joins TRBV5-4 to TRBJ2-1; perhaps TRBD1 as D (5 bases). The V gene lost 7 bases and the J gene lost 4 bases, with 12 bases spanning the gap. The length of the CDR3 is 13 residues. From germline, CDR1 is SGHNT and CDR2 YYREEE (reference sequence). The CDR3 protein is CASGKDTYNEQFF. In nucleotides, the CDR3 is TGTGCCAGCGGAAAGGACACGTACAATGAGCAGTTCTTC.

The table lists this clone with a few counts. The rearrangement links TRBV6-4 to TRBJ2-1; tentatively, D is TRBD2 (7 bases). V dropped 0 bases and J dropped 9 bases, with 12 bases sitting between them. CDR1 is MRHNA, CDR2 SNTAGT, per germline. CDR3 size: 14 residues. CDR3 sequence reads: CASSDSPGEGEQFF. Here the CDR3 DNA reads TGTGCCAGCAGTGACTCCCCAGGGGAGGGTGAGCAGTTCTTC.

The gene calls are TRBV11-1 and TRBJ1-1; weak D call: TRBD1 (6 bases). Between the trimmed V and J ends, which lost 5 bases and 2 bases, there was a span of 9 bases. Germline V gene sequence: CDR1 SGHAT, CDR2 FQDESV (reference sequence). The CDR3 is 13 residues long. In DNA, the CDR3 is TGTGCCAGCAGCCAGGACAGAAACACTGAAGCTTTCTTT. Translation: CASSQDRNTEAFF.